These 5 T cell receptor beta chains were all obtained from the same sample, sequenced in a study of cytotoxic CD8 clonotypes in ibrutinib-treated CLL. Profiled with immunoSEQ multiplex PCR; TCRdb holds only in-frame clones, not every one. The repertoire consists of 97,000 or so clones, with more than 75% occurring once and the leading ten covering about 30%. The input for sequencing was PBMCs, taken after 12 months of ibrutinib treatment. The receptors were gathered from a human donor with chronic lymphocytic leukemia.

This rearrangement joins TRBV6-6 to TRBJ2-7; tentatively, D is TRBD1 or TRBD2 (6 bases each). This CDR3 is 12 amino acids long. V was cut by 7 bases and J by 5 bases, with 12 bases left in between. Germline V gene lookup returns CDR1 MNHNY and CDR2 SVGAGI (reference sequence). The CDR3 is CASTTRGHEQYF. Here the CDR3 DNA reads TGTGCCAGCACCACCCGGGGGCACGAGCAGTACTTC.

The V call is TRBV4-1, the J call TRBJ2-7; 7 bases are shared with TRBD1. The V gene's germline CDR1 is MGHRA and CDR2 YSYEKL. Trimming removed 1 base from V and 6 bases from J; junction bases left unmatched: 3. This CDR3 comprises 13 residues. DNA of the CDR3: TGCGCCAGCAGCCAAGGGGACAGTCGCGAGCAGTACTTC. Translation gives CASSQGDSREQYF.

This chain joins TRBV15 and TRBJ2-4; D not certain. Trimming pared 1 base from V and 2 bases from J, leaving 12 bases between. CDR3 length: 16 amino acids. The germline V gene has CDR1 LNHNV and CDR2 YYDKDF (reference sequence). The CDR3 loop reads CATSRGALSTKNIQYF. The CDR3, as DNA: TGTGCCACCAGCAGAGGAGCACTATCAACCAAAAACATTCAGTACTTC.

V gene TRBV30 combines with J gene TRBJ1-2; D is possibly TRBD1 (6 bases). The CDR3 totals 18 residues. Germline V lookup: CDR1 GTSNPN, CDR2 SVGIG (reference sequence). V was trimmed by 0 bases and J by 4 bases, leaving 24 bases between them. The CDR3 here is CAWSVRSDSRYRGYGYTF. CDR3 nucleotides: TGTGCCTGGAGTGTACGTTCGGACAGTAGATATAGGGGCTATGGCTACACCTTC.

The V gene is TRBV11-3, the J gene TRBJ1-1, with no clear D. Germline CDR1 and CDR2: SGHNT and YENEEA. With 5 bases removed from V and 1 base from J, the gap between germline ends came to 5 bases. The CDR3 contains 12 residues. CDR3 amino acids: CASSLKNTEAFF. The CDR3 DNA reads TGTGCCAGCAGCCTTAAGAACACTGAAGCTTTCTTT.